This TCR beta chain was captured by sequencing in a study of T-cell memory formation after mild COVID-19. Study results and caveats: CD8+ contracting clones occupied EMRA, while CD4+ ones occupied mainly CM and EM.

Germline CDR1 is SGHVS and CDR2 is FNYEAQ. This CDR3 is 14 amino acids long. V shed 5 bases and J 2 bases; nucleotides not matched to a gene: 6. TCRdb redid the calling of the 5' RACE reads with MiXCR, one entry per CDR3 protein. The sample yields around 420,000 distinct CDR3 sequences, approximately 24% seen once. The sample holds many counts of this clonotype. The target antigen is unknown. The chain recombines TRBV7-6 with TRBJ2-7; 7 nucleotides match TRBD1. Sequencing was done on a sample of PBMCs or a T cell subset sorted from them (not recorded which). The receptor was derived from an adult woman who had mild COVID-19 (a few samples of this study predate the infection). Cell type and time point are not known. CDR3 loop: CASSPGGVPYEQYF. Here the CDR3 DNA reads TGTGCCAGCAGCCCAGGGGGAGTCCCCTACGAGCAGTACTTC.